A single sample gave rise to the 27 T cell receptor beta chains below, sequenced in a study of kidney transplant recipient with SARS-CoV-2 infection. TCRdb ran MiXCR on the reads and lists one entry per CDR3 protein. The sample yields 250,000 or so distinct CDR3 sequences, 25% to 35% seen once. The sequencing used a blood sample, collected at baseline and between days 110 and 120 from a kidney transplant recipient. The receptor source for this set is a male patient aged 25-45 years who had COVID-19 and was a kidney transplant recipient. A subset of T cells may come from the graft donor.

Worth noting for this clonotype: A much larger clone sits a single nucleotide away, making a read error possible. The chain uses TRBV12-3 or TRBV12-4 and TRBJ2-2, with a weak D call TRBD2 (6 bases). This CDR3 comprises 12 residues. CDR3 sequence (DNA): TGTGCGTCCAGGAGTGACACCGGGGGGCTGTTTTTT. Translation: CASRSDTGGLFF.

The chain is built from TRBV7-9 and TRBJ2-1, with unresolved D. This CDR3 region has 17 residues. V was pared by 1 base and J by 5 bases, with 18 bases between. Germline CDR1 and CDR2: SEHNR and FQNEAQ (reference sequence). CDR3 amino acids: CASSLGAQLVRNNEQFF. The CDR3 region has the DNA TGTGCCAGCAGCTTAGGGGCCCAGTTGGTGCGCAACAATGAGCAGTTCTTC. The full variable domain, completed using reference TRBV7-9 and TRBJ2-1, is DTGVSQNPRHKITKRGQNVTFRCDPISEHNRLYWYRQTLGQGPEFLTYFQNEAQLEKSRLLSDRFSAERPKGSFSTLEIQRTEQGDSAMYLCASSLGAQLVRNNEQFFGPGTRLTVL.

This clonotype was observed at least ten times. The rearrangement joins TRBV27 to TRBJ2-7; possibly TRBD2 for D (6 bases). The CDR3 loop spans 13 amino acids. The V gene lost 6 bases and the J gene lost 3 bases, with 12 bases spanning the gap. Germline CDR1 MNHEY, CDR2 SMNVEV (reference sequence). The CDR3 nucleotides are TGTGCCAGCAGGCGGGACGCCGACTACGAGCAGTACTTC. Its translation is CASRRDADYEQYF.

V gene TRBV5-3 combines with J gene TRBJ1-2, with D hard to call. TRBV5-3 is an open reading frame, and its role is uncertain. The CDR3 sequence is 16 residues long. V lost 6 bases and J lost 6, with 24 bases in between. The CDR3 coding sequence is TGTGCCAGAACTCGCGTAGTGGTGAGAAAGACCCATGGCTACACCTTC. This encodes CARTRVVVRKTHGYTF.

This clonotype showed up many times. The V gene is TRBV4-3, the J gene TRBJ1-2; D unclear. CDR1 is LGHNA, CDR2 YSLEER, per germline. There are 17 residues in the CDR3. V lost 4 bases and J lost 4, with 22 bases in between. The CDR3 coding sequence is TGCGCCAGCAGCCTTATCAAAGGACGTCGAAAGACCTATGGCTACACCTTC. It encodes CASSLIKGRRKTYGYTF.

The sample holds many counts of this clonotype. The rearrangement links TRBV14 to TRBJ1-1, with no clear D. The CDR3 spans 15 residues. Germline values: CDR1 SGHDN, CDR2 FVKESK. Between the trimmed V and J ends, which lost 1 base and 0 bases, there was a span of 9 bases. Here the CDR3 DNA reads TGTGCCAGCAGCCAAGCGGGAGCCTTGAACACTGAAGCTTTCTTT. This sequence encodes CASSQAGALNTEAFF. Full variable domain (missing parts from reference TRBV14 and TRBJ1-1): EAGVTQFPSHSVIEKGQTVTLRCDPISGHDNLYWYRRVMGKEIKFLLHFVKESKQDESGMPNNRFLAERTGGTYSTLKVQPAELEDSGVYFCASSQAGALNTEAFFGQGTRLTVV.

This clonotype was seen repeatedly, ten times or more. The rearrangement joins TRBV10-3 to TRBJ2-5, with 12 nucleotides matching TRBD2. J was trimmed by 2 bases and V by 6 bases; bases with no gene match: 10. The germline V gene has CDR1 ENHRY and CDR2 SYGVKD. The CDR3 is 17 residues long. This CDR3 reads CAISLSYGLAGQETQYF. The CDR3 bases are TGTGCCATCAGCCTCTCCTACGGACTAGCGGGGCAAGAGACCCAGTACTTC.

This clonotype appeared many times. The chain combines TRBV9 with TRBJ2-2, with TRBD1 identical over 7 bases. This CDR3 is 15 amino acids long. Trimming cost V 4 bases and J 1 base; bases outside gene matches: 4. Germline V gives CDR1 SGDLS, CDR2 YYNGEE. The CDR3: CASSKTGVNTGELFF. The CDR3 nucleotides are TGTGCCAGCAGCAAAACAGGGGTGAACACCGGGGAGCTGTTTTTT.

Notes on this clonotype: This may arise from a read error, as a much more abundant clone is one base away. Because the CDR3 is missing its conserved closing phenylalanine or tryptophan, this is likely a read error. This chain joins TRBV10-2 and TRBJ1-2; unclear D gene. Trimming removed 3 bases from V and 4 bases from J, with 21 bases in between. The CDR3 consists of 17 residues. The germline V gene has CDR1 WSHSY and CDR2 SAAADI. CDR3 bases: TGCGCCAGCAGTGATGAGAACACTTCTAGAAAGACCTATGGCTACACCTTA. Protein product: CASSDENTSRKTYGYTL.

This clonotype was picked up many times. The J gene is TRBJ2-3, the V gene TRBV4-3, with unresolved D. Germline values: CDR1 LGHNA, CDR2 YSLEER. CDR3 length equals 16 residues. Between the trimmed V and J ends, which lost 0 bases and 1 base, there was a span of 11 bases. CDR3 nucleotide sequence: TGCGCCAGCAGCCAAGACTTTTGGCCCCGCACAGATACGCAGTATTTT. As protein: CASSQDFWPRTDTQYF.

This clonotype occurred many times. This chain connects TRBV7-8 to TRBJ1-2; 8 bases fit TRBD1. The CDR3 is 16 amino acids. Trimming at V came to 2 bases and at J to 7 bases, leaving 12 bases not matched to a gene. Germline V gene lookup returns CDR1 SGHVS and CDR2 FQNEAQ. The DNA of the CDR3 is TGTGCCAGCAGCTTAACCAATTCCGGGACAGGACGTGGCTACACCTTC. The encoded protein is CASSLTNSGTGRGYTF.

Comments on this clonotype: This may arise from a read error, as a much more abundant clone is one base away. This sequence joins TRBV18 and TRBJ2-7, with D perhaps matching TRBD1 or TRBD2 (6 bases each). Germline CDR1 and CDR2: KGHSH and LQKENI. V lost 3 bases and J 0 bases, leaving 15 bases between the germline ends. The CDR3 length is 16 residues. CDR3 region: CASSPPAEGGSYEQYF. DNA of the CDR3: TGTGCCAGCTCACCCCCAGCGGAGGGGGGCTCCTACGAGCAGTACTTC.

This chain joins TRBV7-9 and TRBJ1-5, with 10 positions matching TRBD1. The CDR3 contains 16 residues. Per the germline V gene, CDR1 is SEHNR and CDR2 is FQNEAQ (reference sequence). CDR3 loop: CTGSFSPDRGAQPQHF. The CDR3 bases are TGTACCGGCAGCTTTTCCCCGGACAGGGGGGCGCAGCCCCAGCATTTT.

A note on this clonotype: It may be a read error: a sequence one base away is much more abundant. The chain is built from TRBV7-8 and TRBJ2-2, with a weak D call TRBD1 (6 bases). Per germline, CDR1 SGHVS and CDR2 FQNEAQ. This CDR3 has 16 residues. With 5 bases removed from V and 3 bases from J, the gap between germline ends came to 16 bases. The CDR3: CASSRSPGQDTGELFF. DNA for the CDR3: TGTGCCAGCAGCCGCTCTCCGGGACAAGACACCGGGGAGCTGTTTTTT.

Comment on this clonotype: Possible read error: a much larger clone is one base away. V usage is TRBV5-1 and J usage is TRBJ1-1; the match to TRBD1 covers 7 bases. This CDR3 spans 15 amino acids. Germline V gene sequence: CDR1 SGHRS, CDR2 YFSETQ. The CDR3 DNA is TGCGCCAGCAGCTTGACAGGGGAGGTCTTCACTGAAACTTTCTTT. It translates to CASSLTGEVFTETFF.

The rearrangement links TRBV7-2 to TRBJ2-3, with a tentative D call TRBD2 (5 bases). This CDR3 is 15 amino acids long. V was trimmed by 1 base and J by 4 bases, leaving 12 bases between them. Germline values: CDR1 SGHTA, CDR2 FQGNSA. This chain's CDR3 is CASSLDYLSADTQYF. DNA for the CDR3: TGTGCCAGCAGCTTAGACTACCTTAGCGCAGATACGCAGTATTTT.

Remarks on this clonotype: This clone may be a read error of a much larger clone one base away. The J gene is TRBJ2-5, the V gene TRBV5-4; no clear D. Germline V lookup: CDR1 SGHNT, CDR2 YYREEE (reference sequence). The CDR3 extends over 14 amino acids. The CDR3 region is CASSLSLGAETRYF. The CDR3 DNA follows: TGTGCCAGCAGCTTGTCCTTAGGTGCAGAGACCCGGTACTTC.

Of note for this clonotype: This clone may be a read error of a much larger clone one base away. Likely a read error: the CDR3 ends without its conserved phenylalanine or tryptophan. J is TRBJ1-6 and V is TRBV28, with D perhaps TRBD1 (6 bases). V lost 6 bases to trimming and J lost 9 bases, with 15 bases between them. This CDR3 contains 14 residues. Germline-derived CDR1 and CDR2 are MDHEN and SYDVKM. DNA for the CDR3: TGTGCCAGCAGGACGGACAGAAGGGGTTCACCCCTCCACCTT. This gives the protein CASRTDRRGSPLHL.

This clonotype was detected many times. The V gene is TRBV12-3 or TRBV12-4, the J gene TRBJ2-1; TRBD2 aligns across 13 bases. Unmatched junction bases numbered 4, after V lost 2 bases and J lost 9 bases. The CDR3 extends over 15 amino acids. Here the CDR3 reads CASSLRTSGSIEQFF. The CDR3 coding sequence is TGTGCCAGCAGTTTACGGACTAGCGGGAGTATTGAGCAGTTCTTC.

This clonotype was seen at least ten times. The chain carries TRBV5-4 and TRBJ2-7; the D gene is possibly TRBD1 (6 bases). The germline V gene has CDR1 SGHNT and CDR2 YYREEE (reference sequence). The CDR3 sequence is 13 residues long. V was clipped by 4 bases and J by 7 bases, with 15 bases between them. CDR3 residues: CASSRDIPGEQYF. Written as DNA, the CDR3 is TGTGCCAGCAGCCGGGACATTCCGGGTGAGCAGTACTTC. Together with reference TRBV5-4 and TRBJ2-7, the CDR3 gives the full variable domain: ETGVTQSPTHLIKTRGQQVTLRCSSQSGHNTVSWYQQALGQGPQFIFQYYREEENGRGNFPPRFSGLQFPNYSSELNVNALELDDSALYLCASSRDIPGEQYFGPGTRLTVT.

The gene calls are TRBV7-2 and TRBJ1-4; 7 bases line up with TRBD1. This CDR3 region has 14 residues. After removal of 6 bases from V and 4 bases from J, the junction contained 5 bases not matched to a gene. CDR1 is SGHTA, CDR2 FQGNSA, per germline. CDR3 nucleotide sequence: TGTGCCAGCAGTAGACAGGGTTATAATGAAAAACTGTTTTTT. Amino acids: CASSRQGYNEKLFF.

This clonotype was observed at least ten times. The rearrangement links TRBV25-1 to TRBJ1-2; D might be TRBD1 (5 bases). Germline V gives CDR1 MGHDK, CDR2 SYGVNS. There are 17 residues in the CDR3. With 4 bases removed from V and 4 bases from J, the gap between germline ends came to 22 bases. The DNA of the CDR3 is TGTGCCAGCAGTGCACCGACAGAACTGGGAAAGACCTATGGCTACACCTTC. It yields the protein CASSAPTELGKTYGYTF.

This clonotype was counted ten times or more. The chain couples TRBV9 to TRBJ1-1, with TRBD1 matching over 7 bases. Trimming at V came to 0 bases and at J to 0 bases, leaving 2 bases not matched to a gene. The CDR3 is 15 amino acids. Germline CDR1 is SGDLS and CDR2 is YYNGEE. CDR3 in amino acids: CASSVEGALNTEAFF. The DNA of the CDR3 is TGTGCCAGCAGCGTAGAGGGGGCGTTGAACACTGAAGCTTTCTTT.

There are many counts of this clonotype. As DNA, the CDR3 is TGTGCCAGCAGCTTGATTGACAGCTACGAGCAGTACTTC. It specifies CASSLIDSYEQYF. This rearrangement joins TRBV5-6 to TRBJ2-7, with a tentative D call TRBD1 (5 bases). Per the germline V gene, CDR1 is SGHDT and CDR2 is YYEEEE. This CDR3 spans 13 amino acids. Trimming pared 1 base from V and 3 bases from J, leaving 8 bases between. Drawing the rest from reference TRBV5-6 and TRBJ2-7, the complete variable domain is DAGVTQSPTHLIKTRGQQVTLRCSPKSGHDTVSWYQQALGQGPQFIFQYYEEEERQRGNFPDRFSGHQFPNYSSELNVNALLLGDSALYLCASSLIDSYEQYFGPGTRLTVT.

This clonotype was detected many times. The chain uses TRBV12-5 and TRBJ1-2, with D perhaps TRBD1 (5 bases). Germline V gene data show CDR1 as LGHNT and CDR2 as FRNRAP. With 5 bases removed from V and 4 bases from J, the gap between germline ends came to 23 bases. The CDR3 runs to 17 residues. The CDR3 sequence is CASGHYVLQGKTYGYTF. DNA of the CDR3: TGTGCTAGTGGTCATTACGTTTTGCAGGGAAAGACCTATGGCTACACCTTC.

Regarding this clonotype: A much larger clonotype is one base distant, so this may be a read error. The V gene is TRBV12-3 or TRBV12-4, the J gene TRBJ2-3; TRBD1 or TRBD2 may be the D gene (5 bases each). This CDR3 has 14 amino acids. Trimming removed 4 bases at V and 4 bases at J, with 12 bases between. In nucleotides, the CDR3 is TGTGCCAGCAGTTGGGACCTTGGGGCAGATACGCAGTATTTT. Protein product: CASSWDLGADTQYF.

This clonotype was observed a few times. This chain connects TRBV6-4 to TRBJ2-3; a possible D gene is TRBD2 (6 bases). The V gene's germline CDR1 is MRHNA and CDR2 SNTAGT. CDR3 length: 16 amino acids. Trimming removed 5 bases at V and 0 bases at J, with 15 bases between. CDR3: CASSSGEGASTDTQYF. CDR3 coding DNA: TGTGCCAGCAGTTCGGGAGAGGGAGCTAGCACAGATACGCAGTATTTT.